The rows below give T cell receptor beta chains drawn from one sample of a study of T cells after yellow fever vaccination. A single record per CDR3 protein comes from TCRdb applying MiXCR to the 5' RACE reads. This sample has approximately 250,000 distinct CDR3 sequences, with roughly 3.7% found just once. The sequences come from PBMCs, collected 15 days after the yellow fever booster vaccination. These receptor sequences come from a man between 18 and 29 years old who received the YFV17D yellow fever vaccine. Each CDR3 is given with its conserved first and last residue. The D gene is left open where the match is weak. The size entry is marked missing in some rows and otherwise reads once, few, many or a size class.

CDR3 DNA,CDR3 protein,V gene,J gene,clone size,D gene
TGTGCCAGCAGCTTAAGTAGCGGGGGGATATCCTACAATGAGCAGTTCTTC,CASSLSSGGISYNEQFF,TRBV7-3,TRBJ2-1,many,TRBD2
TGTGCCAGCTTCTGGGGGGGGTCCGGGGAGCTGTTTTTT,CASFWGGSGELFF,TRBV6-2/TRBV6-3,TRBJ2-2,many,TRBD2
TGTGCCTGGAGTGCAACAAGCTATAATTCACCCCTCCACTTT,CAWSATSYNSPLHF,TRBV30,TRBJ1-6,many,.
TGCAGCGTTACCAGGGAAACGGGCTATGGCTACACCTTC,CSVTRETGYGYTF,TRBV29-1,TRBJ1-2,many,.
TGTGCCAGCAGGACAGGGGCATATAATTCACCCCTCCACTTT,CASRTGAYNSPLHF,TRBV21-1,TRBJ1-6,many,.
TGCAGTGCTACCCTTCTAGATAGCAATCAGCCCCAGCATTTT,CSATLLDSNQPQHF,TRBV20-1,TRBJ1-5,many,.
TGTGCCAGCAGTGAATCGAAGGGACTAGCGGGGGGAGATGAGACCCAGTACTTC,CASSESKGLAGGDETQYF,TRBV25-1,TRBJ2-5,many,TRBD2
TGTGCCAGCAGTTTTTCGGAGTACGAAGAGACCCAGTACTTC,CASSFSEYEETQYF,TRBV12-3/TRBV12-4,TRBJ2-5,many,.
TGTGCCAGCACCCTACTAGGCCGCCATGATGAGCAGTTCTTC,CASTLLGRHDEQFF,TRBV7-9,TRBJ2-1,many,.
TGTGCCAGCAACACAGGGATTTGGACTAATGAAAAACTGTTTTTT,CASNTGIWTNEKLFF,TRBV28,TRBJ1-4,many,.
TGCAGTGCAAGATACAGGGGTCGCGAGACCCAGTACTTC,CSARYRGRETQYF,TRBV20-1,TRBJ2-5,many,TRBD1
TGTGCCAGCAGCTTAGGCGGGGGGCCTTACGAGCAGTACTTC,CASSLGGGPYEQYF,TRBV7-2,TRBJ2-7,many,TRBD2
TGTGCCAGCAGTCCGCAACCGACAGGGAACACTGAAGCTTTCTTT,CASSPQPTGNTEAFF,TRBV12-3/TRBV12-4,TRBJ1-1,many,.
TGTGCCAGCAGTGACTACTACAATCAGCCCCAGCATTTT,CASSDYYNQPQHF,TRBV25-1,TRBJ1-5,many,.
TGTGCCAGCAGACATAAAGGGAGCCAAGAGACCCAGTACTTC,CASRHKGSQETQYF,TRBV6-2/TRBV6-3,TRBJ2-5,many,.
TGTGCCAGCACGGCGGGGACAACCTACAATGAGCAGTTCTTC,CASTAGTTYNEQFF,TRBV12-3/TRBV12-4,TRBJ2-1,many,.
TGTGCCACCAGTGATTTGGGGACGGAGGCAAAGACTGAAGCTTTCTTT,CATSDLGTEAKTEAFF,TRBV24-1,TRBJ1-1,few,.
TGTGCCAGCAGTAAACCGGGACTAGCGGGGCCTAGGGAGCTGTTTTTT,CASSKPGLAGPRELFF,TRBV12-3/TRBV12-4,TRBJ2-2,many,TRBD2
TGTGCCAGTACCCCCGAGGGGGCAGGAGCTAAAATGGATACGCAGTATTTT,CASTPEGAGAKMDTQYF,TRBV19,TRBJ2-3,.,TRBD1
TGTGCCAGCTCATCTCTCAACAGGGGGCTGAACACTGAAGCTTTCTTT,CASSSLNRGLNTEAFF,TRBV18,TRBJ1-1,many,TRBD1
TGTGCCAGCAGACCAACAGGGGGTGGGACCCAGTACTTC,CASRPTGGGTQYF,TRBV7-6,TRBJ2-5,many,TRBD1
TGCGCCAGCAGCTTGCGCGCAGGGACTAGCAACACCGGGGAGCTGTTTTTT,CASSLRAGTSNTGELFF,TRBV5-1,TRBJ2-2,many,TRBD2
TGCAGCGTTGAGGGGACAGGGGGATTGCCCCAGCATTTT,CSVEGTGGLPQHF,TRBV29-1,TRBJ1-5,many,TRBD1
TGCAGTGCCCTCCCTGGCGGGGGGGTCGGCACCGGGGAGCTGTTTTTT,CSALPGGGVGTGELFF,TRBV20-1,TRBJ2-2,many,TRBD2
TGCAGCGTCCATCAGCCCGCATTGACAAACTATGGCTACACCTTC,CSVHQPALTNYGYTF,TRBV29-1,TRBJ1-2,many,.
TGCGCCAGCAGCCAAGATCTTGCAGGGGAAGCTTTCTTT,CASSQDLAGEAFF,TRBV4-3,TRBJ1-1,many,.
TGTGCCAGCAGCCCCGTCGGATCGAACACTGAAGCTTTCTTT,CASSPVGSNTEAFF,TRBV7-3,TRBJ1-1,many,.
TGCGCCAGCAGCCTGCAGGCGCCGGGGGAGACCCAGTACTTC,CASSLQAPGETQYF,TRBV5-1,TRBJ2-5,many,.
TGTGCCAGCAGCCGAGGGACAGGGAGGCTGCATGAGCAGTTCTTC,CASSRGTGRLHEQFF,TRBV7-2,TRBJ2-1,many,TRBD1
TGCACCAGCAGCCGGGGGGCCCCAAGTCGAGAGACCCAGTACTTC,CTSSRGAPSRETQYF,TRBV1,TRBJ2-5,.,.
TGTGCCAGCAGCCAAGCTTCCTACAATGAGCAGTTCTTC,CASSQASYNEQFF,TRBV4-2,TRBJ2-1,many,.
TGTGCCAGCAGTAGGACAGGGCGTAGCGGGGAGCTGTTTTTT,CASSRTGRSGELFF,TRBV12-3/TRBV12-4,TRBJ2-2,.,TRBD1
TGTGCCAGTTTCGGCGGGTTAGGAGTAAGAAGGGAGCTGTTTTTT,CASFGGLGVRRELFF,TRBV19,TRBJ2-2,few,.
TGCGCCAGCAGCCAAGATCGAGGGAATAAAAACATTCAGTACTTC,CASSQDRGNKNIQYF,TRBV4-3,TRBJ2-4,many,.
TGCGCCAGCAGGCGAATAGCGGGAGTCACAGATACGCAGTATTTT,CASRRIAGVTDTQYF,TRBV10-2,TRBJ2-3,many,TRBD2
TGTGCCAGCAGTTTAGACTCCGGGACTAGGTCGCAGTATTTT,CASSLDSGTRSQYF,TRBV2,TRBJ2-3,many,TRBD2
TGTGCCAGCATTAGGGGGAGGAACACCGGGGAGCTGTTTTTT,CASIRGRNTGELFF,TRBV7-2,TRBJ2-2,many,.
TGCGCCAGCAGCCAGAAAGGACAGGGAGGAAGTCAGCCCCAGCATTTT,CASSQKGQGGSQPQHF,TRBV4-1,TRBJ1-5,.,TRBD1
TGTGCCAGCAGCTTGGTGGGCAGCTCCAATGAGCAGTTCTTC,CASSLVGSSNEQFF,TRBV5-4,TRBJ2-1,.,.
TGCAGTGTCGGGCCGGGACAGTTTAATGAAAAACTGTTTTTT,CSVGPGQFNEKLFF,TRBV20-1,TRBJ1-4,many,TRBD1
TGTGCCAGCAGTCGAATATCCGGGACAGGGGGGGATCAGCCCCAGCATTTT,CASSRISGTGGDQPQHF,TRBV6-5,TRBJ1-5,many,TRBD1
TGTGCCAGCAGTTCCCCCCAGAGTTTTGGGCAGTTCTTC,CASSSPQSFGQFF,TRBV27,TRBJ2-1,many,.
TGTGCCAGCAGCCCCCCCGGGAATACGCAGTATTTT,CASSPPGNTQYF,TRBV5-4,TRBJ2-3,many,.
TGTGCCAGCAGTTACTCGTATTCGGGGATCGGTGGCACTGAAGCTTTCTTT,CASSYSYSGIGGTEAFF,TRBV6-5,TRBJ1-1,many,.
TGCAGTGCGACCCAAGCGGCTAGCACAGATACGCAGTATTTT,CSATQAASTDTQYF,TRBV20-1,TRBJ2-3,many,.
TGTGCCAGTAGCCCTCTAGCGGGGGGGCCCTCCAATGAGCAGTTCTTC,CASSPLAGGPSNEQFF,TRBV19,TRBJ2-1,many,TRBD2
TGTGCCAGCAGTTACGATGGGACAGGGGCTAATAGCAATCAGCCCCAGCATTTT,CASSYDGTGANSNQPQHF,TRBV6-6,TRBJ1-5,many,TRBD1
TGTGCCAGCAGCACCCAGTCCACAGATACGCAGTATTTT,CASSTQSTDTQYF,TRBV9,TRBJ2-3,many,.
TGTGCCAGTAGTATTTCGGAAACCTACGAGCAGTACTTC,CASSISETYEQYF,TRBV19,TRBJ2-7,many,.
TGTGCCAGCAGCTTTGACGCCAGTTACAATGAGCAGTTCTTC,CASSFDASYNEQFF,TRBV7-2,TRBJ2-1,many,.
TGCAGCGTTGATAGGGCGGAGGGGACCCAGTACTTC,CSVDRAEGTQYF,TRBV29-1,TRBJ2-5,few,.
TGCAGCGACGGACTGATCGGGGGGAATGAGCAGTTCTTC,CSDGLIGGNEQFF,TRBV29-1,TRBJ2-1,many,TRBD2
TGTGCCAGCAGCCAGACAGGGGCGGCAGATACGCAGTATTTT,CASSQTGAADTQYF,TRBV28,TRBJ2-3,few,TRBD1
TGTGCCAGCAGTTTGGCCTTGACAGGCCTCTATGGCTACACCTTC,CASSLALTGLYGYTF,TRBV12-3/TRBV12-4,TRBJ1-2,many,.
TGCAGTGCTAGGAGTCGGTGGCTTGATAATTCACCCCTCCACTTT,CSARSRWLDNSPLHF,TRBV20-1,TRBJ1-6,few,.